The entry that follows covers one T cell receptor (beta chain) sequence. Its specificity is not known. The data stem from a study of shared clonotypes between healthy human individuals. About the study: In total, the donors were a couple of women and a few men aged 18 to 49. Study observations and caveats: The low donor count limited represented genetic and exposure-history diversity.

Germline CDR1 and CDR2: SGHRS and YFSETQ. There are 15 residues in the CDR3. V gave up 0 bases and J gave up 9 bases; unmatched junction bases: 6. The assay used deep level. Researchers sequenced unsorted PBMC DNA using ten immunoSEQ deep assay plates. Assay: immunoSEQ multiplex PCR; the TCRdb copy retains only in-frame clones and omits some. The sample includes fewer than 500,000 clones, roughly 79% of them seen just once. Sequenced material: PBMCs. The sequence was collected from a woman aged 40 to 49 in good health. Some clones in this sample may be carry-over from other donors' samples. This chain links TRBV5-1 with TRBJ2-1, with TRBD2 matching over 10 bases. CDR3 sequence (DNA): TGCGCCAGCAGCTTGGCATTAGCGGGGGGTGGTGAGCAGTTCTTC. It specifies CASSLALAGGGEQFF.